The 31 T cell receptor beta chains below come from one sample, sequenced in a study of blood T cell repertoires in COVID-19. Data came from immunoSEQ multiplex PCR; TCRdb stores just in-frame clones and leaves some out. The data hold 220,000 or so clones, with approximately 84% observed a single time. Sample: peripheral blood. These receptors all stem from a woman older than 75 with acute or convalescent COVID-19.

The V call is TRBV5-8, the J call TRBJ1-2; D might be TRBD1 (5 bases). Germline values: CDR1 SGHTS, CDR2 YDEGEE. This CDR3 has 14 residues. The V end was cut by 4 bases, the J end by 2 bases, with 12 bases between. The CDR3 DNA is TGTGCCAGCAGCCCGCTGGACACGAACTATGGCTACACCTTC. It translates to CASSPLDTNYGYTF. The full variable domain, its missing parts supplied by reference TRBV5-8 and TRBJ1-2, is EAGVTQSPTHLIKTRGQQATLRCSPISGHTSVYWYQQALGLGLQFLLWYDEGEERNRGNFPPRFSGRQFPNYSSELNVNALELEDSALYLCASSPLDTNYGYTFGSGTRLTVV.

This rearrangement joins TRBV7-2 to TRBJ2-5; 10 bases align to TRBD2. V shed 1 base and J 5 bases; nucleotides not matched to a gene: 7. Germline-derived CDR1 and CDR2 are SGHTA and FQGNSA. The CDR3 is 16 residues long. CDR3 loop: CASSLGASGGRETQYF. The CDR3 bases are TGTGCCAGCAGCTTAGGGGCTAGCGGGGGTCGGGAGACCCAGTACTTC. The full variable domain, completed using reference TRBV7-2 and TRBJ2-5, is GAGVSQSPSNKVTEKGKDVELRCDPISGHTALYWYRQSLGQGLEFLIYFQGNSAPDKSGLPSDRFSAERTGGSVSTLTIQRTQQEDSAVYLCASSLGASGGRETQYFGPGTRLLVL.

This clone was seen just once. The chain links TRBV7-8 to TRBJ2-2, with TRBD2 matching over 9 bases. Germline assignment: CDR1 SGHVS and CDR2 FQNEAQ. V was pared by 6 bases and J by 1 base, with 9 bases of the junction left unmatched. This CDR3 region has 17 residues. The CDR3 nucleotides are TGTGCCAGCAGGGGGGGTAGCGGGAGTGGGAACACCGGGGAGCTGTTTTTT. Protein sequence: CASRGGSGSGNTGELFF.

CDR3 loop: CATSTSGRAFSYNEQFF. CDR3 DNA: TGTGCCACCAGCACTAGCGGGAGGGCCTTCTCCTACAATGAGCAGTTCTTC. V usage is TRBV24-1 and J usage is TRBJ2-1, with 13 bases that match TRBD2. The V gene end was trimmed by 7 bases and the J gene end by 0 bases; junction bases not matched to a gene: 5. The CDR3 runs 17 residues. Looked up from germline, CDR1 is KGHDR and CDR2 is SFDVKD.

The chain uses TRBV7-2 and TRBJ2-2; 7 bases fit TRBD1. Germline CDR1 reads SGHTA; CDR2 reads FQGNSA. J gave up 2 bases and V 4 bases, and 7 bases lay outside the gene matches. The CDR3 spans 16 residues. The CDR3 sequence is CASSSQGQHNTGELFF. CDR3 sequence (DNA): TGTGCCAGCAGCTCCCAGGGACAGCATAACACCGGGGAGCTGTTTTTT.

The rearrangement uses TRBV7-3 and TRBJ2-1, with D maybe TRBD2 (6 bases). V shed 6 bases and J shed 6 bases, with 15 bases lying between them. CDR3 length: 14 residues. Germline V gene lookup returns CDR1 SGHTA and CDR2 FQGTGA. CDR3 nucleotide sequence: TGTGCCAGCAGTTACGGAGGGCCGGTCAATGAGCAGTTCTTC. Protein sequence: CASSYGGPVNEQFF.

The sample holds a few counts of this clone. V is TRBV25-1 and J is TRBJ2-7; D might be TRBD2 (5 bases). V lost 0 bases to trimming and J lost 6 bases, with 18 bases between them. Germline V gives CDR1 MGHDK, CDR2 SYGVNS. The CDR3 is 16 amino acids. The CDR3 is CASSEYTPGPGGEQYF. CDR3 nucleotides: TGTGCCAGCAGTGAATACACCCCAGGCCCTGGAGGCGAGCAGTACTTC.

The J gene is TRBJ1-2, the V gene TRBV28; tentatively, D is TRBD1 (5 bases). Trimming pared 6 bases from V and 2 bases from J, leaving 13 bases between. Germline V CDR1 and CDR2: MDHEN, SYDVKM. The CDR3 runs to 14 residues. In DNA form, the CDR3 reads TGTGCCAGCAGGAAGCAGGGTGGGAACTATGGCTACACCTTC. Translated, it gives CASRKQGGNYGYTF.

V and J are TRBV28 and TRBJ2-3; D gene ambiguous. The length of the CDR3 is 14 residues. The germline V gene encodes CDR1 MDHEN and CDR2 SYDVKM. The germline V and J ends were trimmed by 7 bases and 4 bases, with 15 bases remaining between them. The CDR3 region is CASTAPAAADTQYF. The CDR3 nucleotides are TGTGCCAGCACTGCCCCCGCCGCGGCAGATACGCAGTATTTT.

This chain joins TRBV24-1 and TRBJ2-3, with a weak D call TRBD1 (6 bases). Trimming left V 2 bases short and J 3 bases short, with 11 bases between. CDR3 length: 15 residues. CDR1 is KGHDR and CDR2 is SFDVKD in the germline V gene. For the CDR3, the DNA is TGTGCCACCAGTGATTCTCGGACAGTGACAGATACGCAGTATTTT. It encodes CATSDSRTVTDTQYF.

In its sample, this clone was seen once. The chain uses TRBV15 and TRBJ2-7, with a tentative D call TRBD1 (6 bases). There are 14 residues in the CDR3. CDR1 is LNHNV, CDR2 YYDKDF, per germline (reference sequence). V shed 1 base and J shed 6 bases, with 13 bases lying between them. The CDR3 is CATSRGDTDFEQYF. The CDR3 coding sequence is TGTGCCACCAGCAGAGGGGACACTGACTTCGAGCAGTACTTC. The entire variable domain, with the rest obtained from reference TRBV15 and TRBJ2-7, is as follows: DAMVIQNPRYQVTQFGKPVTLSCSQTLNHNVMYWYQQKSSQAPKLLFHYYDKDFNNEADTPDNFQSRRPNTSFCFLDIRSPGLGDTAMYLCATSRGDTDFEQYFGPGTRLTVT.

This clone was observed a single time. The chain carries TRBV6-5 and TRBJ2-3; 9 bases fit TRBD2. The CDR3 has 14 amino acids. Per the germline V gene, CDR1 is MNHEY and CDR2 is SVGAGI. V shed 6 bases and J 14 bases; nucleotides not matched to a gene: 15. The CDR3 nucleotides are TGTGCCAGCAGCCTGCCTCGCGGGAGGGCCGTGTCGTATTTT. Translating gives CASSLPRGRAVSYF.

The rearrangement joins TRBV30 to TRBJ1-1; 7 nucleotides match TRBD1. The V segment lost 6 bases and the J segment 7 bases; nucleotides outside the gene matches: 2. Germline V lookup: CDR1 GTSNPN, CDR2 SVGIG (reference sequence). The CDR3 has 10 residues. The CDR3 here is CACRQGEAFF. The CDR3 region has the DNA TGTGCCTGCCGACAGGGTGAAGCTTTCTTT.

V and J are TRBV7-2 and TRBJ2-7; 10 positions agree with TRBD1. The CDR3 totals 14 residues. Germline V gene sequence: CDR1 SGHTA, CDR2 FQGNSA. Losses at the gene ends were 5 bases for V and 7 bases for J; bases not matched to a gene: 8. DNA for the CDR3: TGTGCCAGCAGCCCTGACAGGGGGCCGAGAGAGCAGTACTTC. Protein: CASSPDRGPREQYF.

The chain has TRBV5-4 and TRBJ2-2; 7 positions agree with TRBD2. CDR3 length: 17 amino acids. Trimming cost V 3 bases and J 6 bases; bases outside gene matches: 14. The germline V gene has CDR1 SGHNT and CDR2 YYREEE (reference sequence). The CDR3 nucleotides read TGTGCCAGCAGCTCCGGGAGGCTAGCGGCGTTACCCGGGGAGCTGTTTTTT. It is translated as CASSSGRLAALPGELFF.

This clone is a singleton in its sample. This sequence joins TRBV28 and TRBJ1-3; D remains unclear. Germline V gives CDR1 MDHEN, CDR2 SYDVKM. V was clipped by 3 bases and J by 0 bases, with 9 bases between them. This CDR3 is built from 15 residues. In DNA, the CDR3 is TGTGCCAGCAGTTTTGGCGGGTACTCTGGAAACACCATATATTTT. It specifies CASSFGGYSGNTIYF.

This clone was counted only a few times. This rearrangement joins TRBV7-2 to TRBJ1-5, with a possible D match to TRBD1 (5 bases). This CDR3 spans 16 amino acids. V lost 5 bases and J lost 7, with 21 bases in between. Germline loops: CDR1 SGHTA, CDR2 FQGNSA. CDR3 in amino acids: CASSPDPFRERQPQHF. In nucleotides, the CDR3 is TGTGCCAGCAGCCCCGATCCCTTCAGGGAAAGGCAGCCCCAGCATTTT.

V and J are TRBV6-2 or TRBV6-3 and TRBJ2-1; D perhaps matches TRBD1 (5 bases). Trimming cost V 2 bases and J 8 bases, with 16 bases left between them. This CDR3 has 15 amino acids. In germline, CDR1 is MNHEY, CDR2 SVGEGT. CDR3 residues: CASSYTRQKGYEQFF. The CDR3 bases are TGTGCCAGCAGTTACACCCGACAGAAGGGCTATGAGCAGTTCTTC.

This clone showed up just once. This chain joins TRBV4-2 and TRBJ2-1; D is possibly TRBD2 (6 bases). Trimming left V 3 bases short and J 6 bases short, with 24 bases between. The CDR3 totals 18 residues. Germline V lookup: CDR1 LGHNA, CDR2 YNFKEQ. The chain's CDR3 is CASSHQNPGTPIGNEQFF. The CDR3 DNA reads TGTGCCAGCAGCCACCAGAACCCCGGGACTCCCATCGGCAATGAGCAGTTCTTC.

The chain employs TRBV11-3 and TRBJ2-7; TRBD2 agrees at 12 bases. Per the germline V gene, CDR1 is SGHNT and CDR2 is YENEEA. This CDR3 comprises 19 residues. V shed 1 base, J shed 2 bases, and the junction held 12 bases outside the gene matches. The CDR3 spells CASSLVFTSGRLGAYEQYF. The CDR3 DNA follows: TGTGCCAGCAGCTTAGTCTTTACTAGCGGGAGGTTGGGAGCCTACGAGCAGTACTTC.

This clone showed up just a few times. The V gene is TRBV3-1 (or the pseudogene TRBV3-2), the J gene TRBJ1-3; tentative D call: TRBD1 (6 bases). CDR1 is LGHDT and CDR2 is YNNKEL in the germline V gene (reference sequence). The CDR3 covers 17 residues. The ends were cut back, 2 bases at V and 1 base at J, with 15 bases in the middle. CDR3 in amino acids: CASSQYRAGVSGNTIYF. The CDR3 region has the DNA TGTGCCAGCAGCCAATACAGGGCAGGGGTTTCTGGAAACACCATATATTTT.

The chain combines TRBV6-5 with TRBJ1-2; D remains unclear. V was shortened by 0 bases and J by 1 base, with 6 bases between the two germline ends. This CDR3 is 14 amino acids long. Germline-derived CDR1 and CDR2 are MNHEY and SVGAGI. The DNA for the CDR3 is TGTGCCAGCAGTTACTCGGGAGATAACTATGGCTACACCTTC. Amino acids: CASSYSGDNYGYTF.

This chain's CDR3 is CASPRTGYYGYTF. The CDR3 coding sequence is TGTGCCAGCCCTAGGACAGGCTACTATGGCTACACCTTC. The chain employs TRBV2 and TRBJ1-2; 7 nucleotides agree with TRBD1. Looked up from germline, CDR1 is SNHLY and CDR2 is FYNNEI. V dropped 8 bases and J dropped 3; count of bases not matched to a gene: 6. CDR3 length: 13 amino acids.

The V gene is TRBV7-2, the J gene TRBJ2-1; TRBD2 aligns across 11 bases. Germline CDR1 SGHTA, CDR2 FQGNSA. V shed 4 bases, J shed 6 bases, and the junction held 8 bases outside the gene matches. The CDR3 extends over 16 amino acids. The DNA of the CDR3 is TGTGCCAGCAGCTCCTCTAGCGGGAGGAGACGCAATGAGCAGTTCTTC. As protein: CASSSSSGRRRNEQFF.

This chain links TRBV18 with TRBJ1-1, with 10 bases that match TRBD1. V shed 4 bases and J 0 bases; nucleotides not matched to a gene: 8. Germline V gives CDR1 KGHSH, CDR2 LQKENI. The CDR3 is 17 residues long. The CDR3 protein is CASSRLPGQGLNTEAFF. The CDR3 coding sequence is TGTGCCAGCTCACGCTTGCCGGGACAGGGGTTGAACACTGAAGCTTTCTTT.

The chain is built from TRBV2 and TRBJ1-1, with D tentatively TRBD1 (5 bases). From germline, CDR1 is SNHLY and CDR2 FYNNEI. The V and J ends lost 7 bases and 7 bases respectively, with 13 bases between them. CDR3 length: 12 residues. This CDR3 reads CASKAGPGEAFF. The CDR3 bases are TGTGCCAGCAAAGCAGGGCCTGGTGAAGCTTTCTTT. Together with reference TRBV2 and TRBJ1-1, the CDR3 gives the full variable domain: EPEVTQTPSHQVTQMGQEVILRCVPISNHLYFYWYRQILGQKVEFLVSFYNNEISEKSEIFDDQFSVERPDGSNFTLKIRSTKLEDSAMYFCASKAGPGEAFFGQGTRLTVV.

The gene calls are TRBV6-5 and TRBJ2-7; a possible D gene is TRBD1 (6 bases). Germline CDR1 and CDR2: MNHEY and SVGAGI. Trimming pared 6 bases from V and 2 bases from J, leaving 14 bases between. The CDR3 totals 14 residues. Here the CDR3 reads CASRTRTGPYEQYF. The DNA for the CDR3 is TGTGCCAGCAGAACACGAACAGGGCCCTACGAGCAGTACTTC.

V and J are TRBV30 and TRBJ2-1; perhaps TRBD2 as D (6 bases). CDR3 length: 9 amino acids. Per the germline V gene, CDR1 is GTSNPN and CDR2 is SVGIG (reference sequence). The CDR3 coding sequence is TGTGCTGGGGGGAATGAGCAGTTCTTC. Encoded protein: CAGGNEQFF.

The rearrangement uses TRBV18 and TRBJ1-4; D is perhaps TRBD1 (5 bases). The V gene lost 2 bases and the J gene lost 5 bases, with 9 bases spanning the gap. The CDR3 sequence is 14 residues long. The germline gives CDR1 KGHSH, CDR2 LQKENI. The chain's CDR3 is CASSPSAGNEKLFF. CDR3 in DNA: TGTGCCAGCTCACCATCGGCAGGGAATGAAAAACTGTTTTTT.

The chain employs TRBV28 and TRBJ2-7; 9 nucleotides match TRBD1. J gave up 3 bases and V 2 bases, and 5 bases lay outside the gene matches. The germline V gene encodes CDR1 MDHEN and CDR2 SYDVKM. This CDR3 region has 15 residues. The DNA of the CDR3 is TGTGCCAGCAGTTTAGGGACAGGGTTAGGCTACGAGCAGTACTTC. Translated, it gives CASSLGTGLGYEQYF.

This clone appeared a few times. This chain connects TRBV6-2 or TRBV6-3 to TRBJ2-3, with 9 nucleotides matching TRBD2. Looked up from germline, CDR1 is MNHEY and CDR2 is SVGEGT. This CDR3 comprises 14 residues. J gave up 4 bases and V 2 bases, and 1 base lay outside the gene matches. The CDR3, as DNA: TGTGCCAGCAGTTACGGCGGGAGGGCAGATACGCAGTATTTT. Translated, it gives CASSYGGRADTQYF.